This T cell receptor (beta chain) was sequenced during a study of blood T cell repertoires in COVID-19. Looking at the study overall: COVID-19 samples from acute and convalescent phases originated in the United States, Italy and Spain. Nucleic acid was either cDNA or gDNA, and it came from T cells, B-cell-depleted T cells, or PBMCs.

Clones were read by immunoSEQ multiplex PCR, and TCRdb kept only the in-frame ones, dropping some. The sample yields 150,000 to 200,000 clones, 70% to 90% seen once. The sequenced sample consisted of peripheral blood. The receptor was isolated from a woman aged 60 to 75 with COVID-19, enrolled during active disease.

Written as DNA, the CDR3 is TGTGCCAGGACCCGCGGGGGCCAAGAAAACTATGGCTACACCTTC. Residues: CARTRGGQENYGYTF. This chain connects TRBV19 to TRBJ1-2; tentatively, D is TRBD1 (6 bases). The CDR3 sequence is 15 residues long. Germline V lookup: CDR1 LNHDA, CDR2 SQIVND (reference sequence). The germline V and J ends were trimmed by 9 bases and 2 bases, with 19 bases remaining between them.